The present entry profiles one T cell receptor beta chain with its context. This specimen comes from a study of blood T cell repertoires in COVID-19. Study context: T cells, B-cell-depleted T cells, or PBMCs supplied cDNA or gDNA.

The V end was cut by 8 bases, the J end by 6 bases, with 16 bases between. The CDR3 runs 13 residues. The germline V gene encodes CDR1 MNHEY and CDR2 SVGAGI. A Seattle source enrolled patients during active infection and followed them longitudinally. The data were produced by immunoSEQ multiplex PCR, yet TCRdb's version contains in-frame clones alone and is incomplete. The sample contains around 100,000 clones, around nine tenths of which appear only once. The receptor was isolated from a woman between 45 and 65 years old with COVID-19, enrolled during active disease. V is TRBV6-5 and J is TRBJ1-1; possibly TRBD1 for D (6 bases). Sequenced: peripheral blood. Written as DNA, the CDR3 is TGTGCCAGCGGAAGGACAGCCTTGGCTGAAGCTTTCTTT. Residues: CASGRTALAEAFF.